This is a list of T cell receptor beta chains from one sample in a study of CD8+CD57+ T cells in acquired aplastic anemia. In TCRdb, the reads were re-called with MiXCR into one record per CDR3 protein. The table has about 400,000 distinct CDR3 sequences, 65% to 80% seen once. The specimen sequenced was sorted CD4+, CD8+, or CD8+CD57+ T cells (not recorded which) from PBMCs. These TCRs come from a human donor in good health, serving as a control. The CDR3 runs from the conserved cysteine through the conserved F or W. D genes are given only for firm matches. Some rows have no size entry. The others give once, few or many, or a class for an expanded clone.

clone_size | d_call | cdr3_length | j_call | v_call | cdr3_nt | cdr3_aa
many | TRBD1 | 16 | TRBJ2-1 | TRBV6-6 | TGTGCCAGCAGTTACGCGGGACAGGCACTGGGCAATGAGCAGTTCTTC | CASSYAGQALGNEQFF
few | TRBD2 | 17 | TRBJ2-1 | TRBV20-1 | TGCAGTGCTAGAGAAAGCGGGGGGTTCTCTTTATACAATGAGCAGTTCTTC | CSARESGGFSLYNEQFF
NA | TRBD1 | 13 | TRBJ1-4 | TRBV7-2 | TGTGCCAGCAGCTCTGTAACTTTTAAGGGACAGGGGTTC | CASSSVTFKGQGF
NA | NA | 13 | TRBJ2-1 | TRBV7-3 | TGTGCCAGCAGCTTAACAGGTGGTCATGAGCAGTTCTTC | CASSLTGGHEQFF
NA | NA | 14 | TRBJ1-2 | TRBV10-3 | TGTGGCATCAGTCAGCCCGACAGCAACTATGGCTACACCTTC | CGISQPDSNYGYTF
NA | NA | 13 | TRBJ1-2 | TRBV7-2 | TGTGCCGGCAGCTCCAGACAGGCTCCTGGCTACACCTTC | CAGSSRQAPGYTF
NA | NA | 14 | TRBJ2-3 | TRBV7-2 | TGCGCCAGCAGCTTGGTACAGCTCACAGATACGCAGTATTTT | CASSLVQLTDTQYF
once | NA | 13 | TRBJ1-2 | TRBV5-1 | TGCGCCAGCAGCTTCCATGGGTCTATTCCCTACACCTTC | CASSFHGSIPYTF
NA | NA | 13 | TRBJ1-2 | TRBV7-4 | TGTGCCAGCAGCGGAGACGTTTTTTCTGGCTACACCTTC | CASSGDVFSGYTF
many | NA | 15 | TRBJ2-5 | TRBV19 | TGTGCCAGTAGAGTCCGGGACGGTCGGGGAGAGACCCAGTACTTC | CASRVRDGRGETQYF
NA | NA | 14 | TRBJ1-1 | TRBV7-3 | TGTGCCAGCCGGGTAACTGACGCGCACCCTGAGGCTTTCTTT | CASRVTDAHPEAFF
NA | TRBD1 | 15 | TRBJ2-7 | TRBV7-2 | TGTGCCAGCAGCCACCCCGGGACAGGGGTCTACGAGCAGTACTTC | CASSHPGTGVYEQYF
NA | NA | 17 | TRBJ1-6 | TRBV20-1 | TGCAGTGCTAGATCCCGTAGCGGGGGCGCCTATAATTCACCCCTCCACTTT | CSARSRSGGAYNSPLHF
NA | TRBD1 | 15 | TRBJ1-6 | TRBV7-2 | TGCGCCAGCAGCTCCCGACAGGGACACTACGAGCAGTACCACTTT | CASSSRQGHYEQYHF
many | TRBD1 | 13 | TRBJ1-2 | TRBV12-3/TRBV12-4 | TGTGCCAGCCTCGGGACAGGACTTTATGGCTACACCTTC | CASLGTGLYGYTF
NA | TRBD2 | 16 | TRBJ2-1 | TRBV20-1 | TGCAGTACTAGAGATCGGGGCGGGAGGGCCATCGGTGAGCAGTTCTTC | CSTRDRGGRAIGEQFF